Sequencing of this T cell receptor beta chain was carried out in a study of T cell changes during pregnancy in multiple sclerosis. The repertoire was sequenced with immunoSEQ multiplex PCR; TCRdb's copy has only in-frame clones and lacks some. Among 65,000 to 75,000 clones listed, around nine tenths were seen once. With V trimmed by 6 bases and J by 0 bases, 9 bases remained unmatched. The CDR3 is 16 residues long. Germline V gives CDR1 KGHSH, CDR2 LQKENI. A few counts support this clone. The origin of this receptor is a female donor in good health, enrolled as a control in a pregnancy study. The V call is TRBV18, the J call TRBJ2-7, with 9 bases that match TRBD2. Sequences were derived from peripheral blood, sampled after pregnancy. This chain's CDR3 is CASSPLAGQSSYEQYF. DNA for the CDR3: TGTGCCAGCTCTCCCCTAGCGGGGCAAAGCTCCTACGAGCAGTACTTC. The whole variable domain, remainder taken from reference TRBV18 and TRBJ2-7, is NAGVMQNPRHLVRRRGQEARLRCSPMKGHSHVYWYRQLPEEGLKFMVYLQKENIIDESGMPKERFSAEFPKEGPSILRIQQVVRGDSAAYFCASSPLAGQSSYEQYFGPGTRLTVT.